The T cell receptor (beta chain) described here comes from a study of T cells in Graves' hyperthyroidism and ophthalmopathy. This clonotype occurred many times. TCR beta CDR3 sequences were amplified from RNA transcripts. First-round RT-PCR targeting the TCR CDR3 was performed with the HTBI primer set. TCRdb re-called the multiplex PCR reads with MiXCR, one entry per CDR3 protein. In the table there are a few hundred thousand distinct CDR3 sequences, about 20% of which are singletons. The CDR3 is 15 residues long. The germline V gene has CDR1 MNHEY and CDR2 SVGAGI. V was pared by 2 bases and J by 8 bases, with 18 bases between.

The specimen sequenced was blood. The sequence was collected from a woman in her sixties or seventies with Graves' ophthalmopathy. This chain uses TRBV6-5 with TRBJ1-1; possible D gene TRBD1, 5 bases. Here the CDR3 DNA reads TGTGCCAGCAGTTACCAAAAAGACAGTGGATACGAAGCTTTCTTT. Translation gives CASSYQKDSGYEAFF.